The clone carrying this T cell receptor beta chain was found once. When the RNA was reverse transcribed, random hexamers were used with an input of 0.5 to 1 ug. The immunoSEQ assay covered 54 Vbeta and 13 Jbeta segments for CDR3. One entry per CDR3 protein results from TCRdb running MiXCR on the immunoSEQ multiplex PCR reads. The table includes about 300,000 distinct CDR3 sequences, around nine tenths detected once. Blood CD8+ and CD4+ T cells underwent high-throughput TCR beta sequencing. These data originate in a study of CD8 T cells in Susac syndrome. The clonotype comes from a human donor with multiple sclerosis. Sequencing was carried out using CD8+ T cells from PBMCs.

The CDR3 sequence: CASSIDTLPGRSYNEQFF. The CDR3 DNA reads as TGTGCCAGTAGTATAGATACCCTTCCGGGGCGCTCCTACAATGAGCAGTTCTTC. V and J are TRBV19 and TRBJ2-1; D may be TRBD1 or TRBD2 (5 bases each). The V and J ends lost 0 bases and 0 bases respectively, with 15 bases between them. Germline V CDR1 and CDR2: LNHDA, SQIVND (reference sequence). The CDR3 extends over 18 amino acids.